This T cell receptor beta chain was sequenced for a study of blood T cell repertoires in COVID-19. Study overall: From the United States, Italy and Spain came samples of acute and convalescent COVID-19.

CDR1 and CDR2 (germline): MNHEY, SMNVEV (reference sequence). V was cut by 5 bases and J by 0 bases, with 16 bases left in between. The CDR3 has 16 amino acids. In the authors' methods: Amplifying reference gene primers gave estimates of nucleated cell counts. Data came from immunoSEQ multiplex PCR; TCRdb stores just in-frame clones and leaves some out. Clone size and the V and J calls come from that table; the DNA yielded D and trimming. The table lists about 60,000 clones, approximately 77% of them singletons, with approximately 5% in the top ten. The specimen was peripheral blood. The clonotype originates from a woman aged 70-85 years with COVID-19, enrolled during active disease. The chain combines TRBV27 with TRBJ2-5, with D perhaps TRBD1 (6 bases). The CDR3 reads CASSLRGQVNQETQYF. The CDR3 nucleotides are TGTGCCAGCAGTCTCCGGGGACAAGTAAACCAAGAGACCCAGTACTTC.